These T cell receptor beta chains were read from a single sample in a study of CD8 T cells in Susac syndrome. MiXCR, run by TCRdb on the immunoSEQ multiplex PCR reads, gives a single entry per CDR3 protein. The data show around 77,000 distinct CDR3 sequences, 96% seen once. Sequencing was performed on CD4+ T cells from PBMCs. All receptors derive from a human donor with multiple sclerosis. Both conserved end residues are part of each CDR3. Each record gives: clone size, J gene, CDR3 length, V gene, D gene, CDR3 protein, CDR3 DNA. D genes are given only for firm matches. Part of the rows lack a size; the others show once, few, many or a class for expanded clones.

NA | TRBJ2-3 | 15 | TRBV7-2 | TRBD1 | CASSLAPGGHSTQYF | TGTGCCAGCAGCTTAGCGCCAGGGGGTCACAGCACGCAGTATTTT
few | TRBJ2-1 | 17 | TRBV7-2 | TRBD2 | CASSSLILAGAYNEQFF | TGTGCCAGCAGCTCCTTAATACTAGCGGGGGCCTACAATGAGCAGTTCTTC
once | TRBJ1-1 | 15 | TRBV6-1 | TRBD1 | CASSTRDRVYPEAFF | TGTGCCAGCAGTACCCGGGACAGGGTCTATCCTGAAGCTTTCTTT
NA | TRBJ2-1 | 16 | TRBV3-1 | TRBD1 | CASSLQGVVTYNEQFF | TGTGCCAGCAGCCTTCAGGGGGTGGTTACCTACAATGAGCAGTTCTTC
NA | TRBJ2-3 | 15 | TRBV20-1 | NA | CSAPDWTPSSDTQYF | TGCAGTGCCCCAGACTGGACTCCTAGCTCAGATACGCAGTATTTT
NA | TRBJ1-3 | 16 | TRBV12-3/TRBV12-4 | TRBD1 | CASNKNRDSSGNTIYF | TGTGCCAGCAACAAAAACCGGGACAGCTCTGGAAACACCATATATTTT
NA | TRBJ1-5 | 15 | TRBV2 | NA | CASSWDPAVGQPQHF | TGTGCCAGCAGCTGGGACCCCGCCGTGGGTCAGCCCCAGCATTTT
NA | TRBJ2-3 | 15 | TRBV7-7 | NA | CASSLGAGSPDTQYF | TGTGCTAGCAGCTTAGGGGCGGGTTCCCCCGATACGCAGTATTTT
NA | TRBJ2-7 | 15 | TRBV28 | TRBD1 | CASSSRTGFSYEQYF | TGTGCCAGCAGTTCACGGACAGGGTTTTCCTACGAGCAGTACTTC
NA | TRBJ1-1 | 15 | TRBV5-1 | NA | CASSLSLLEGTEAFF | TGCGCCAGCAGCTTGTCCCTCCTGGAGGGCACTGAAGCTTTCTTT
once | TRBJ2-7 | 14 | TRBV7-2 | TRBD1 | CASSLSDRVDEQYF | TGTGCCAGCAGCTTAAGCGACAGGGTCGACGAGCAGTACTTC
NA | TRBJ1-2 | 17 | TRBV30 | TRBD1 | CAWSLSKPGQGARGYTF | TGTGCCTGGAGCCTGTCAAAACCGGGACAGGGGGCGAGGGGCTACACCTTC
NA | TRBJ2-5 | 14 | TRBV20-1 | TRBD1 | CSARPRTGDATQYF | TGCAGTGCTAGACCCCGGACAGGGGATGCGACCCAGTACTTC
NA | TRBJ2-3 | 17 | TRBV6-1 | TRBD2 | CASSEALASGGTDTQYF | TGTGCCAGCAGTGAAGCGCTTGCTAGCGGGGGGACAGATACGCAGTATTTT
NA | TRBJ2-7 | 14 | TRBV29-1 | TRBD1 | CSVEATGGFGEQYF | TGCAGCGTTGAGGCCACAGGGGGATTTGGCGAGCAGTACTTC
NA | TRBJ1-5 | 17 | TRBV2 | NA | CASSEGRGVGGNQPQHF | TGTGCCAGCAGTGAAGGCAGGGGAGTGGGAGGCAATCAGCCCCAGCATTTT
NA | TRBJ1-5 | 15 | TRBV5-1 | NA | CASSLAGALNQPQHF | TGCGCCAGCAGCTTGGCGGGGGCCCTCAATCAGCCCCAGCATTTT
NA | TRBJ1-5 | 13 | TRBV20-1 | NA | CSVPRQNNQPQHF | TGCAGCGTACCACGGCAAAACAATCAGCCCCAGCATTTT
NA | TRBJ2-7 | 13 | TRBV29-1 | TRBD2 | CSVNQRGTYEQYF | TGCAGCGTTAATCAGCGGGGGACTTACGAGCAGTACTTC
NA | TRBJ2-3 | 14 | TRBV9 | NA | CASSVEGPPDTQYF | TGTGCCAGCAGCGTTGAAGGACCGCCAGATACGCAGTATTTT
NA | TRBJ2-2 | 13 | TRBV30 | NA | CAWSDSFTGELFF | TGTGCCTGGAGTGACAGCTTCACCGGGGAGCTGTTTTTT
once | TRBJ1-6 | 16 | TRBV12-3/TRBV12-4 | NA | CASSHPRGSYNSPLHF | TGTGCCAGCAGTCACCCCAGGGGTTCCTATAATTCACCCCTCCACTTT
NA | TRBJ2-7 | 16 | TRBV12-3/TRBV12-4 | TRBD2 | CASSFRASGDRYEQYF | TGTGCCAGCAGTTTTAGGGCTAGCGGGGACCGTTACGAGCAGTACTTC
NA | TRBJ1-2 | 18 | TRBV27 | NA | CASSLSPGMTRGNYGYTF | TGTGCCAGCAGTTTATCCCCCGGAATGACGAGAGGGAACTATGGCTACACCTTC
NA | TRBJ1-1 | 12 | TRBV30 | NA | CAWSAQGREAFF | TGTGCCTGGAGTGCGCAGGGACGTGAAGCTTTCTTT
NA | TRBJ2-7 | 13 | TRBV30 | TRBD1 | CAWSQGQNYEQYF | TGTGCCTGGAGCCAGGGACAGAACTACGAGCAGTACTTC
NA | TRBJ1-2 | 15 | TRBV7-9 | NA | CASSLGADTVYGYTF | TGTGCCAGCAGCTTGGGAGCGGATACCGTCTATGGCTACACCTTC
NA | TRBJ2-1 | 12 | TRBV7-9 | TRBD1 | CASRPAGGEQFF | TGTGCCAGCAGGCCGGCAGGGGGAGAGCAGTTCTTC
NA | TRBJ1-2 | 14 | TRBV28 | TRBD1 | CASGQGQGQYGYTF | TGTGCCAGCGGCCAAGGACAGGGTCAATATGGCTACACCTTC
NA | TRBJ2-7 | 11 | TRBV6-5 | NA | CASIWGDQQYF | TGTGCCAGCATTTGGGGCGACCAGCAGTACTTC
once | TRBJ2-3 | 15 | TRBV12-3/TRBV12-4 | TRBD1 | CASSPHDRDTDTQYF | TGTGCCAGCAGTCCCCATGACAGGGACACAGATACGCAGTATTTT
NA | TRBJ2-7 | 17 | TRBV5-1 | NA | CASSLGATRSIAYEQYF | TGCGCCAGCAGCTTGGGGGCCACTCGTTCTATTGCCTACGAGCAGTACTTC
NA | TRBJ2-5 | 13 | TRBV29-1 | TRBD1 | CSVGQGGQETQYF | TGCAGCGTGGGACAGGGGGGACAAGAGACCCAGTACTTC
NA | TRBJ2-7 | 14 | TRBV28 | NA | CASRIPGQAYEQYF | TGTGCCAGCAGGATACCGGGACAAGCCTACGAGCAGTACTTC
NA | TRBJ2-3 | 15 | TRBV20-1 | TRBD2 | CSADQRGRGTDTQYF | TGCAGTGCCGACCAGCGGGGGAGGGGTACAGATACGCAGTATTTT
NA | TRBJ1-1 | 16 | TRBV29-1 | NA | CSVEGGTSPLNTEAFF | TGCAGCGTTGAAGGAGGGACTTCGCCATTGAACACTGAAGCTTTCTTT
NA | TRBJ1-1 | 14 | TRBV9 | NA | CASSVQQDGTEAFF | TGTGCCAGCAGCGTCCAACAGGACGGCACTGAAGCTTTCTTT
NA | TRBJ1-5 | 13 | TRBV7-9 | NA | CASSLRGPEPQHF | TGTGCCAGCAGCCTGAGGGGTCCCGAGCCCCAGCATTTT
once | TRBJ1-2 | 14 | TRBV7-9 | TRBD1 | CASSRDSLHYGYTF | TGTGCCAGCAGCCGGGACAGCCTCCACTATGGCTACACCTTC
NA | TRBJ2-7 | 14 | TRBV11-3 | TRBD1 | CASSLGAGGHEQYF | TGTGCCAGCAGCTTAGGAGCAGGGGGCCACGAGCAGTACTTC
NA | TRBJ2-2 | 14 | TRBV7-8 | TRBD1 | CASSPRGFSGELFF | TGTGCCAGCAGCCCCAGGGGGTTCTCCGGGGAGCTGTTTTTT
NA | TRBJ1-5 | 12 | TRBV2 | NA | CASSPGNQPQHF | TGTGCCAGCAGTCCGGGCAATCAGCCCCAGCATTTT
NA | TRBJ2-5 | 11 | TRBV5-1 | NA | CASTGAETQYF | TGCGCCAGCACTGGGGCGGAGACCCAGTACTTC
NA | TRBJ2-5 | 15 | TRBV12-3/TRBV12-4 | NA | CASSFGPGSTETQYF | TGTGCCAGCAGTTTCGGACCGGGGTCTACGGAGACCCAGTACTTC
NA | TRBJ2-7 | 11 | TRBV7-9 | NA | CASRAGYEQYF | TGTGCCAGCAGGGCCGGGTACGAGCAGTACTTC
NA | TRBJ1-1 | 14 | TRBV3-1 | NA | CASSPRTSNTEAFF | TGTGCCAGCAGCCCTAGAACATCGAACACTGAAGCTTTCTTT
NA | TRBJ1-2 | 12 | TRBV6-5 | NA | CASSQGDRGYTF | TGTGCCAGCAGCCAAGGGGACCGGGGCTACACCTTC
NA | TRBJ2-3 | 14 | TRBV4-1 | NA | CASSHPGRELTQYF | TGCGCCAGCAGCCATCCCGGGCGCGAGTTAACGCAGTATTTT
NA | TRBJ2-5 | 15 | TRBV30 | TRBD1 | CAWSVPGTAQETQYF | TGTGCCTGGAGTGTACCCGGGACAGCACAAGAGACCCAGTACTTC
NA | TRBJ1-1 | 15 | TRBV29-1 | NA | CSVDPLGGPNTEAFF | TGCAGCGTGGATCCTCTAGGAGGGCCGAACACTGAAGCTTTCTTT
NA | TRBJ2-3 | 15 | TRBV20-1 | TRBD1 | CSAIPGTGSTDTQYF | TGCAGTGCTATACCCGGGACAGGGAGCACAGATACGCAGTATTTT
NA | TRBJ1-2 | 15 | TRBV29-1 | TRBD1 | CSVDPGTGPNYGYTF | TGCAGCGTCGACCCCGGGACAGGCCCCAACTATGGCTACACCTTC
NA | TRBJ2-2 | 16 | TRBV7-2 | TRBD2 | CASSPAGTINTGELFF | TGTGCCAGCAGCCCCGCCGGGACTATAAACACCGGGGAGCTGTTTTTT
NA | TRBJ2-3 | 16 | TRBV25-1 | TRBD1 | CASSRGQGSWADTQYF | TGTGCCAGCAGCCGGGGACAGGGATCTTGGGCAGATACGCAGTATTTT
NA | TRBJ2-2 | 15 | TRBV5-1 | TRBD2 | CASSGGGANTGELFF | TGCGCCAGCAGTGGCGGGGGTGCGAACACCGGGGAGCTGTTTTTT
NA | TRBJ1-6 | 15 | TRBV20-1 | NA | CSARVSQGDNSPLHF | TGCAGTGCTAGAGTATCACAGGGTGATAATTCACCCCTCCACTTT
NA | TRBJ2-7 | 19 | TRBV5-4 | NA | CASSLSSPGQLLRVYEQYF | TGTGCCAGCAGCTTAAGTTCTCCAGGACAGTTACTACGGGTGTACGAGCAGTACTTC
NA | TRBJ1-4 | 17 | TRBV6-5 | NA | CASSFSAAGETNEKLFF | TGTGCCAGCAGTTTTTCCGCCGCGGGGGAGACTAATGAAAAACTGTTTTTT
once | TRBJ2-5 | 16 | TRBV20-1 | TRBD2 | CSAPGASGGVKETQYF | TGCAGTGCCCCCGGGGCTAGCGGGGGAGTAAAAGAGACCCAGTACTTC